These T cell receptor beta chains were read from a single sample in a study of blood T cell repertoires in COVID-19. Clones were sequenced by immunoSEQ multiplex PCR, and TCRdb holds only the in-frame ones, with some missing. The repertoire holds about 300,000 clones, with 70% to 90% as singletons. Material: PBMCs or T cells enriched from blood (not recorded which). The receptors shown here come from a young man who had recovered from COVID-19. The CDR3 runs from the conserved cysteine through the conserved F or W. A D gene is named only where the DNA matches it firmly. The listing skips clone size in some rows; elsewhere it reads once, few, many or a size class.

TGTGCCAGCGCTGTTTCTAGCGATTATGTCGACGAGCAGTACTTC	CASAVSSDYVDEQYF	TRBJ2-7	-	TRBV11-2	-
TGTGCCAGCAGTTCTCTAACAGGGGTTAATTCACCCCTCCACTTT	CASSSLTGVNSPLHF	TRBJ1-6	once	TRBV5-4	TRBD1
TGTGCCAGCAGTGTCCCCGGGACTAGCGGGGAGACCCAGTACTTC	CASSVPGTSGETQYF	TRBJ2-5	-	TRBV2	TRBD2
TGCAGCGTTGAAGGCCCCATCACAGGGGAAAGCGACGAGCAGTACTTC	CSVEGPITGESDEQYF	TRBJ2-7	once	TRBV29-1	TRBD1
TGTGCCAGCAGCCAAACTTCCGGGACAGGGTATGGCTACACCTTC	CASSQTSGTGYGYTF	TRBJ1-2	-	TRBV4-2	TRBD1
TGTGCCAGCAGCTCGCGCATAGCGGGAGGTAGCACAGATACGCAGTATTTT	CASSSRIAGGSTDTQYF	TRBJ2-3	few	TRBV5-4	TRBD2
TGTGCCATCAAGGGGGACACAACCGACACTGAAGCTTTCTTT	CAIKGDTTDTEAFF	TRBJ1-1	-	TRBV10-3	-
TGTGCCAGCAGCCACGTCTACAGGGGAAGGGCCGGGGAGCTGTTTTTT	CASSHVYRGRAGELFF	TRBJ2-2	-	TRBV4-2	TRBD1
TGTGCCAGCAGCTCGGACAGGTCTAACTATGGCTACACCTTC	CASSSDRSNYGYTF	TRBJ1-2	once	TRBV27	TRBD1
TGTGCCAGCAGTTTTTCCCTCTACGAGCAGTACTTC	CASSFSLYEQYF	TRBJ2-7	once	TRBV12-3/TRBV12-4	-
TGCGCCAGCAGCTATCTACGGACAGGGACATATATAAATGAGCAGTTCTTC	CASSYLRTGTYINEQFF	TRBJ2-1	-	TRBV5-1	TRBD1
TGTGCCACCAGCAGAGGACAGGGGGGGTACTACGAGCAGTACTTC	CATSRGQGGYYEQYF	TRBJ2-7	-	TRBV15	TRBD1
TGTGCCAGCGGGGTCCTAGCGGGAACCTCGAACACCGGGGAGCTGTTTTTT	CASGVLAGTSNTGELFF	TRBJ2-2	-	TRBV14	TRBD2
TGTGCCAGCAGCCAAGAGGGACTACGAGGGCGTTTCTTC	CASSQEGLRGRFF	TRBJ2-1	-	TRBV3-1/TRBV3-2	TRBD2
TGTGCCAGCAGCTTATATTCGAGAAACTACGAGCAGTACTTC	CASSLYSRNYEQYF	TRBJ2-7	-	TRBV11-3	-
TGCGCCAGCAGCCCCCTAGGCGGAATCAATCAGCCCCAGCATTTT	CASSPLGGINQPQHF	TRBJ1-5	-	TRBV5-1	-
TGTGCCAGCACCTTATTCGGTCCGGGACAGGGGACGGGGGGTGAAAAACTGTTTTTT	CASTLFGPGQGTGGEKLFF	TRBJ1-4	-	TRBV28	TRBD1
TGTGCCAGCAGCCGGGACAGGAACACCGGGGAGCTGTTTTTT	CASSRDRNTGELFF	TRBJ2-2	-	TRBV5-8	TRBD1
TGCGCCAGCAGTGAACAGGGGGATAATTCACCCCTCCACTTT	CASSEQGDNSPLHF	TRBJ1-6	-	TRBV5-1	TRBD1
TGTGCCAGCAGCTTATATAGCGGGAGTGGTAATGAGCAGTTCTTC	CASSLYSGSGNEQFF	TRBJ2-1	-	TRBV7-9	TRBD2
TGTGCCAGCAGTGAACGGGAAAGTCAGCCCCAGCATTTT	CASSERESQPQHF	TRBJ1-5	-	TRBV2	-
TGTGCCACCAGTGCCCCCCAGGTCAGTGGCTACACCTTC	CATSAPQVSGYTF	TRBJ1-2	-	TRBV24-1	-
TGTGCCAGCAGTTCAGCGGTAGTAGAGACCCAGTACTTC	CASSSAVVETQYF	TRBJ2-5	-	TRBV28	-
TGTGCCAGCAGCCAAGAAGCGGGGGGCGTCCCTTACGAGCAGTACTTC	CASSQEAGGVPYEQYF	TRBJ2-7	once	TRBV3-1/TRBV3-2	TRBD2
TGTGCCACCAGTGATTTGCGGACAGGCTACGGGCAGTACTTC	CATSDLRTGYGQYF	TRBJ2-7	-	TRBV24-1	TRBD1
TGTGCCAGTAGTTGGGGAGTAGCGGACTCCTTGAATGAGCAGTTCTTC	CASSWGVADSLNEQFF	TRBJ2-1	-	TRBV19	-
TGTGCCACCAGTGGACAGGGGATGGTTAACTATGGCTACACCTTC	CATSGQGMVNYGYTF	TRBJ1-2	-	TRBV24-1	TRBD1
TGTGCCACCTCACACAGGGACTATGGCTACACCTTC	CATSHRDYGYTF	TRBJ1-2	-	TRBV28	-
TGTGCCAGCAGCCACCCGGGACTAGCGGGGGGGCGACCGCTGGGTCGGGAGACCCAGTACTTC	CASSHPGLAGGRPLGRETQYF	TRBJ2-5	-	TRBV3-1/TRBV3-2	TRBD2